The 29 T cell receptor beta chains in this list originate from one sample, sequenced in a study of technical replicates of blood from a handful of donors. Libraries were prepared by immunoSEQ multiplex PCR; TCRdb keeps only in-frame clonotypes and omits some of them. This table has roughly 14,000 clones, 80% to 90% appearing once. The sample taken for sequencing was PBMCs. The receptors were sampled from a human donor in good health.

This clone came up once. The J gene is TRBJ2-5, the V gene TRBV5-1; TRBD1 agrees at 11 bases. This CDR3 is 16 amino acids long. J gave up 0 bases and V 4 bases, and 5 bases lay outside the gene matches. In germline, CDR1 is SGHRS, CDR2 YFSETQ. CDR3 region: CASSGGTGGYQETQYF. CDR3 DNA sequence: TGCGCCAGCAGCGGCGGGACAGGGGGGTACCAAGAGACCCAGTACTTC. Full variable domain (rest looked up from reference TRBV5-1 and TRBJ2-5): KAGVTQTPRYLIKTRGQQVTLSCSPISGHRSVSWYQQTPGQGLQFLFEYFSETQRNKGNFPGRFSGRQFSNSRSEMNVSTLELGDSALYLCASSGGTGGYQETQYFGPGTRLLVL.

The chain links TRBV9 to TRBJ1-2; TRBD1 agrees at 7 bases. Germline V gene sequence: CDR1 SGDLS, CDR2 YYNGEE. This CDR3 region has 15 residues. V shed 0 bases, J shed 8 bases, and the junction held 10 bases outside the gene matches. The CDR3 nucleotides read TGTGCCAGCAGCGTAGGGGCAGGGGGTGGAGGAGGCTACACCTTC. The encoded protein is CASSVGAGGGGGYTF.

This chain joins TRBV5-6 and TRBJ1-1; no clear D. The CDR3 length is 17 residues. V was clipped by 1 base and J by 0 bases, with 16 bases between them. Germline loops: CDR1 SGHDT, CDR2 YYEEEE. The CDR3 nucleotides read TGTGCCAGCAGCTTGTTTTGGTTTGAGCAGGTGAACACTGAAGCTTTCTTT. Translation gives CASSLFWFEQVNTEAFF.

V usage is TRBV2 and J usage is TRBJ2-2, with TRBD2 matching over 8 bases. Trimming cost V 8 bases and J 2 bases; bases outside gene matches: 7. CDR3 length: 15 amino acids. CDR1 is SNHLY and CDR2 is FYNNEI in the germline V gene. The CDR3 DNA reads TGTGCCAGCGAGGGCCTAGCGGGCAACACCGGGGAGCTGTTTTTT. It encodes CASEGLAGNTGELFF.

Turning to this clone: Germline is not matched at one junction end, which may reflect a read error. The gene calls are TRBV7-9 and TRBJ2-1; TRBD2 agrees at 11 bases. Germline assignment: CDR1 SEHNR and CDR2 FQNEAQ (reference sequence). The CDR3 extends over 16 amino acids. Here the CDR3 reads CASNLAGGAEGNEQFF. For the CDR3, the DNA is TGTGCCAGCAACTTAGCGGGAGGGGCTGAGGGGAATGAGCAGTTCTTC.

The chain combines TRBV7-9 with TRBJ2-7, with a possible D match to TRBD2 (5 bases). Trimming took off 5 bases at V and 6 bases at J, with 20 bases between the two ends. This CDR3 region has 15 residues. Looked up from germline, CDR1 is SEHNR and CDR2 is FQNEAQ (reference sequence). The CDR3 is CASSRPNGVWREQYF. CDR3 coding DNA: TGTGCCAGCAGCCGGCCGAACGGGGTGTGGCGCGAGCAGTACTTC.

In nucleotides, the CDR3 is TGTGCCAGCAGTGAAAAACTAGCGGGAGCCGGGGAGCTGTTTTTT. It yields the protein CASSEKLAGAGELFF. The V gene is TRBV6-1, the J gene TRBJ2-2; 11 bases are a match to TRBD2. CDR1 and CDR2 from the germline V gene are MNHNS and SASEGT. The CDR3 consists of 15 residues. V trimming: 2 bases; J trimming: 6 bases; junction bases outside the gene matches: 2.

The chain carries TRBV7-7 and TRBJ2-7, with D perhaps matching TRBD1 (6 bases). Germline CDR1 and CDR2: SSHAT and FNYEAQ (reference sequence). The CDR3 extends over 14 amino acids. V gave up 5 bases and J gave up 1 base, with 12 bases separating them. The CDR3 loop reads CASSPDSLSYEQYF. The CDR3 bases are TGTGCCAGCAGCCCGGACAGTCTGTCCTACGAGCAGTACTTC.

The chain is built from TRBV6-5 and TRBJ2-1, with 10 bases aligning to TRBD2. The germline CDR1 and CDR2 sequences are MNHEY and SVGAGI. There are 15 residues in the CDR3. V trimming: 4 bases; J trimming: 6 bases; junction bases outside the gene matches: 6. The CDR3 loop reads CASSFGLADVNEQFF. CDR3 DNA: TGTGCCAGCAGTTTCGGACTAGCGGATGTCAATGAGCAGTTCTTC.

V usage is TRBV12-2 and J usage is TRBJ2-1; the table's D gene call, TRBD1, was not cross checked with the DNA. TRBV12-2 corresponds to a pseudogene. The CDR3 is made up of 17 amino acids. The CDR3 is CASRLVATGGWVDEQFF. CDR3 sequence (DNA): TGTGCAAGTCGCTTAGTAGCAACAGGGGGTTGGGTTGATGAGCAGTTCTTC.

The chain has TRBV5-1 and TRBJ2-7, with TRBD2 identical over 10 bases. The CDR3 runs to 17 residues. Germline assignment: CDR1 SGHRS and CDR2 YFSETQ. Losses at the gene ends were 5 bases for V and 0 bases for J; bases not matched to a gene: 11. This chain's CDR3 is CASRPSGSPRSSYEQYF. CDR3 nucleotide sequence: TGCGCCAGCAGACCTAGCGGGAGTCCGAGGAGCTCCTACGAGCAGTACTTC.

Concerning this clone: Within the sample, other DNA sequences also encode this same CDR3. This chain links TRBV12-5 with TRBJ2-7; 16 bases fit TRBD2. V shed 0 bases, J shed 6 bases, and the junction held 11 bases outside the gene matches. From germline, CDR1 is LGHNT and CDR2 FRNRAP. The CDR3 is 19 amino acids. CDR3 region: CASGLVQGGLAGGGGEQYF. DNA of the CDR3: TGTGCTAGTGGTTTGGTACAAGGGGGACTAGCGGGAGGGGGCGGCGAGCAGTACTTC.

This chain links TRBV9 with TRBJ2-7; 7 bases line up with TRBD1. There are 13 residues in the CDR3. CDR1 is SGDLS and CDR2 is YYNGEE in the germline V gene. The V gene end was trimmed by 0 bases and the J gene end by 7 bases; junction bases not matched to a gene: 4. CDR3 nucleotides: TGTGCCAGCAGCGTAGGAAGGGGGCAAGAGCAGTACTTC. Its protein product is CASSVGRGQEQYF.

The count of this clone is one. J is TRBJ2-4 and V is TRBV27; the D gene is possibly TRBD2 (6 bases). This CDR3 is built from 16 residues. V lost 5 bases to trimming and J lost 8 bases, with 22 bases between them. Germline CDR1 reads MNHEY; CDR2 reads SMNVEV (reference sequence). CDR3 sequence: CASSLHPGGAWDIQYF. The DNA of the CDR3 is TGTGCCAGCAGTCTACACCCGGGCGGGGCTTGGGACATTCAGTACTTC.

This chain joins TRBV18 and TRBJ2-7; D possibly corresponds to TRBD2 (6 bases). The CDR3 contains 13 residues. Between the trimmed V and J ends, which lost 4 bases and 7 bases, there was a span of 14 bases. Looked up from germline, CDR1 is KGHSH and CDR2 is LQKENI. The CDR3 loop reads CASSRGGTGEQYF. Written as DNA, the CDR3 is TGTGCCAGCTCACGTGGGGGGACGGGGGAGCAGTACTTC.

This chain uses TRBV9 with TRBJ2-7; the D gene is possibly TRBD2 (6 bases). Germline CDR1 reads SGDLS; CDR2 reads YYNGEE. The CDR3 contains 15 residues. V lost 1 base, J lost 6 bases, and 17 bases lay in between. This CDR3 reads CASSVRGIGPLEQYF. CDR3 nucleotides: TGTGCCAGCAGCGTACGGGGGATAGGACCCCTCGAGCAGTACTTC.

CDR3 sequence (DNA): TGCGCCAGCAACAGGGACAGCTCCTACGAGCAGTACTTC. Protein: CASNRDSSYEQYF. V and J are TRBV10-1 and TRBJ2-7; TRBD1 matches at 7 bases. The CDR3 has 13 amino acids. Germline CDR1 and CDR2: WNHNN and SYGVQD (reference sequence). V was pared by 7 bases and J by 0 bases, with 3 bases of the junction left unmatched.

This sequence joins TRBV7-9 and TRBJ2-1, with 10 bases lining up with TRBD2. The CDR3 runs 14 residues. The V gene end was trimmed by 5 bases and the J gene end by 11 bases; junction bases not matched to a gene: 9. The germline V gene encodes CDR1 SEHNR and CDR2 FQNEAQ (reference sequence). CDR3 nucleotides: TGTGCCAGCAGCCCGAGGGGGACTAGCGTTCAGCAGTTCTTC. Amino acids: CASSPRGTSVQQFF.

This clone was found once. This chain uses TRBV7-2 with TRBJ2-1; 14 positions agree with TRBD2. The germline V gene encodes CDR1 SGHTA and CDR2 FQGNSA. The ends lost 5 bases at V and 7 bases at J; junction bases unmatched: 7. This CDR3 contains 16 residues. The CDR3 nucleotides are TGTGCCAGCAGCCCTGGGACTAGCGGGAGTCAGAATGAGCAGTTCTTC. Translation: CASSPGTSGSQNEQFF.

This clone was observed once. The CDR3 DNA is TGTGCCACCAGCAGAGACGCGTCCGGGACAGGGGTTGGAGAGACCCAGTACTTC. This translates into CATSRDASGTGVGETQYF. The chain combines TRBV15 with TRBJ2-5, with 10 bases fitting TRBD1. Germline V gives CDR1 LNHNV, CDR2 YYDKDF (reference sequence). V was pared by 0 bases and J by 4 bases, with 11 bases of the junction left unmatched. The CDR3 covers 18 residues.

The chain joins TRBV5-1 to TRBJ1-2; 9 bases match TRBD1. This CDR3 contains 15 residues. Germline values: CDR1 SGHRS, CDR2 YFSETQ. Germline trimming cut 2 bases from V and 8 bases from J; bases unmatched to any gene: 10. The CDR3 bases are TGCGCCAGCAGCTTTTTGGGACAGGGAGTTTTGGGCTACACCTTC. Protein: CASSFLGQGVLGYTF. The full variable domain, in which reference TRBV5-1 and TRBJ1-2 provide the parts outside the CDR3, is KAGVTQTPRYLIKTRGQQVTLSCSPISGHRSVSWYQQTPGQGLQFLFEYFSETQRNKGNFPGRFSGRQFSNSRSEMNVSTLELGDSALYLCASSFLGQGVLGYTFGSGTRLTVV.

The V and J genes are TRBV7-8 and TRBJ2-2; 12 bases fit TRBD1. The CDR3 sequence is 15 residues long. Per germline, CDR1 SGHVS and CDR2 FQNEAQ. Losses at the gene ends were 5 bases for V and 6 bases for J; bases not matched to a gene: 4. The DNA of the CDR3 is TGTGCCAGCAGCCAGGGGACAGGGGGCCCCGGGGAGCTGTTTTTT. Translated, it gives CASSQGTGGPGELFF.

V is TRBV11-2 and J is TRBJ2-2; D perhaps matches TRBD2 (5 bases). The CDR3 spans 16 residues. CDR1 is SGHAT and CDR2 is FQNNGV in the germline V gene. The germline V and J ends were trimmed by 6 bases and 0 bases, with 14 bases remaining between them. For the CDR3, the DNA is TGTGCCAGCAGACTTCAAGAGGGAGCGAACACCGGGGAGCTGTTTTTT. This sequence encodes CASRLQEGANTGELFF.

The V and J genes are TRBV19 and TRBJ2-1; 13 bases fit TRBD2. V lost 5 bases to trimming and J lost 10 bases; unmatched junction nucleotides: 8. The CDR3 contains 15 residues. Looked up from germline, CDR1 is LNHDA and CDR2 is SQIVND (reference sequence). This CDR3 reads CASSPGTSGTLEQFF. The DNA of the CDR3 is TGTGCCAGTAGTCCTGGGACTAGCGGGACCCTGGAGCAGTTCTTC.

The gene calls are TRBV28 and TRBJ1-4; maybe TRBD1 (5 bases). Between the trimmed V and J ends, which lost 3 bases and 3 bases, there was a span of 8 bases. CDR1 and CDR2 from the germline V gene are MDHEN and SYDVKM. The CDR3 loop spans 14 amino acids. The CDR3 DNA follows: TGTGCCAGCAGTTTTTGGGGGGCTAATGAAAAACTGTTTTTT. It specifies CASSFWGANEKLFF.

This chain links TRBV30 with TRBJ2-5; D might be TRBD2 (6 bases). Trimming left V 2 bases short and J 7 bases short, with 23 bases between. The CDR3 runs 16 residues. From germline, CDR1 is GTSNPN and CDR2 SVGIG (reference sequence). CDR3 amino acids: CAWSMLHGVLGGTQYF. The CDR3 DNA reads TGTGCCTGGAGTATGTTGCATGGGGTCCTCGGGGGGACCCAGTACTTC.

V and J are TRBV5-1 and TRBJ2-1; 9 bases are a match to TRBD2. This CDR3 has 15 amino acids. Germline V gene lookup returns CDR1 SGHRS and CDR2 YFSETQ. V lost 5 bases to trimming and J lost 4 bases; unmatched junction nucleotides: 7. CDR3 in DNA: TGCGCCAGCAGTGTAGCGGGAGCGGTTTACAATGAGCAGTTCTTC. This sequence encodes CASSVAGAVYNEQFF.

The genes are TRBV2 and TRBJ2-7, with 8 bases fitting TRBD1. Losses at the gene ends were 10 bases for V and 4 bases for J; bases not matched to a gene: 9. Germline CDR1 is SNHLY and CDR2 is FYNNEI. This CDR3 has 13 amino acids. The CDR3 DNA reads as TGTGCCACCTCCGGACAGGGTGGATACGAGCAGTACTTC. Encoded protein: CATSGQGGYEQYF.

In this sample, this clone turned up once. The DNA of the CDR3 is TGTGCCACATACAGGAACACTGAAGCTTTCTTT. It is translated as CATYRNTEAFF. V gene TRBV28 combines with J gene TRBJ1-1, with D uncertain. V lost 10 bases and J lost 1, with 7 bases in between. Germline V gene data show CDR1 as MDHEN and CDR2 as SYDVKM. This CDR3 has 11 amino acids.